These 32 T cell receptor beta chains were sequenced from one sample in a study of blood T cell repertoires in COVID-19. Some clones are missing from TCRdb's copy, which holds only in-frame ones; the method was immunoSEQ multiplex PCR. In the table there are fewer than 250,000 clones, approximately 78% of which are singletons. Sample: peripheral blood. These receptor sequences come from an elderly woman with acute or convalescent COVID-19.

V is TRBV11-3 and J is TRBJ2-2; 8 nucleotides agree with TRBD2. CDR3 length: 17 residues. Germline assignment: CDR1 SGHNT and CDR2 YENEEA. The trim removed 3 bases at V and 3 bases at J, leaving 9 bases unmatched. For the CDR3, the DNA is TGTGCCAGCAGCTTTATTTCCGGGACTAGGTACACCGGGGAGCTGTTTTTT. Residues: CASSFISGTRYTGELFF. The full variable domain, rest sourced from reference TRBV11-3 and TRBJ2-2, is EAGVVQSPRYKIIEKKQPVAFWCNPISGHNTLYWYLQNLGQGPELLIRYENEEAVDDSQLPKDRFSAERLKGVDSTLKIQPAELGDSAVYLCASSFISGTRYTGELFFGEGSRLTVL.

The rearrangement joins TRBV6-5 to TRBJ2-7, with 8 nucleotides matching TRBD1. Germline V gene lookup returns CDR1 MNHEY and CDR2 SVGAGI. This CDR3 spans 15 amino acids. J lost 2 bases, V lost 6 bases, and 9 bases had no gene match. CDR3 sequence reads: CASSPGTGVTYEQYF. CDR3 in DNA: TGTGCCAGCAGCCCCGGGACAGGAGTGACCTACGAGCAGTACTTC.

J is TRBJ2-3 and V is TRBV27; 15 bases line up with TRBD2. The V segment lost 5 bases and the J segment 8 bases; nucleotides outside the gene matches: 2. The CDR3 is made up of 14 amino acids. Germline V gene data show CDR1 as MNHEY and CDR2 as SMNVEV (reference sequence). CDR3 protein: CASSGLAGGITQYF. DNA for the CDR3: TGTGCCAGCAGTGGACTAGCGGGAGGGATTACGCAGTATTTT.

V usage is TRBV19 and J usage is TRBJ1-2, with 8 bases identical to TRBD1. The CDR3 sequence is 16 residues long. CDR1 is LNHDA and CDR2 is SQIVND in the germline V gene (reference sequence). With 5 bases clipped from V and 4 bases from J, the junction kept 12 bases outside the gene matches. The CDR3 DNA sequence: TGTGCCAGTAGTCCCCAGGCAGGGGGCGGCAGCTATGGCTACACCTTC. Amino acid sequence: CASSPQAGGGSYGYTF.

This chain connects TRBV11-3 to TRBJ2-1; TRBD2 is a possible D gene (7 bases). Trimming removed 3 bases at V and 0 bases at J, with 9 bases between. CDR3 length equals 15 residues. Germline V CDR1 and CDR2: SGHNT, YENEEA. The CDR3 sequence: CASSLGGASYNEQFF. Written as DNA, the CDR3 is TGTGCCAGCAGCTTGGGGGGGGCCTCCTACAATGAGCAGTTCTTC.

The J gene is TRBJ2-4, the V gene TRBV19; D call uncertain. CDR1 and CDR2 (germline): LNHDA, SQIVND (reference sequence). V shed 10 bases and J shed 0 bases, with 13 bases lying between them. The CDR3 is 14 amino acids. CDR3 nucleotides: TGTGCCACGAGTCCGGAGCTAGCCAAAAACATTCAGTACTTC. Translation: CATSPELAKNIQYF.

The CDR3 bases are TGTGCCAGCAGTTTATCGAGGACAGGTGGGAGGGAGCAGTTCTTC. Protein: CASSLSRTGGREQFF. This chain uses TRBV27 with TRBJ2-1; a weak D match, TRBD1 (7 bases). Germline V CDR1 and CDR2: MNHEY, SMNVEV (reference sequence). CDR3 length equals 15 residues. V was cut by 0 bases and J by 10 bases, with 16 bases left in between.

The chain combines TRBV11-2 with TRBJ1-6; D is possibly TRBD1 (5 bases). Germline V lookup: CDR1 SGHAT, CDR2 FQNNGV. The V end was cut by 4 bases, the J end by 0 bases, with 13 bases between. This CDR3 has 17 residues. CDR3 amino acids: CASSSREGPSYNSPLHF. DNA of the CDR3: TGTGCCAGCAGCTCCAGGGAAGGGCCCTCCTATAATTCACCCCTCCACTTT.

The chain joins TRBV3-1 (or the pseudogene TRBV3-2) to TRBJ2-1, with 9 bases aligning to TRBD2. With 1 base clipped from V and 6 bases from J, the junction kept 7 bases outside the gene matches. CDR3 length: 16 residues. Germline V gene sequence: CDR1 LGHDT, CDR2 YNNKEL (reference sequence). CDR3 sequence reads: CASSQGTGTSINEQFF. The CDR3 coding sequence is TGTGCCAGCAGCCAAGGAACAGGGACTAGCATCAATGAGCAGTTCTTC.

This clone is a singleton in its sample. Its ends do not fully match the called genes, so a read error is possible. CDR3 coding DNA: TGTGCCTGGGGAATCCCGGGACAGCATTACTTC. Amino acid sequence: CAWGIPGQHYF. The chain employs TRBV30 and TRBJ2-7, with TRBD1 matching 7 bases. The CDR3 is 11 amino acids. CDR1 and CDR2 from the germline V gene are GTSNPN and SVGIG (reference sequence). Filled out from reference TRBV30 and TRBJ2-7, the complete variable domain reads SQTIHQWPATLVQPVGSPLSLECTVEGTSNPNLYWYRQAAGRGLQLLFYSVGIGQISSEVPQNLSASRPQDRQFILSSKKLLLSDSGFYLCAWGIPGQHYFGPGTRLTVT.

The chain employs TRBV30 and TRBJ2-1; 14 bases fit TRBD2. CDR1 is GTSNPN, CDR2 SVGIG, per germline (reference sequence). This CDR3 comprises 15 residues. The trim removed 5 bases at V and 8 bases at J, leaving 8 bases unmatched. The CDR3 loop is CAWGPGLAGVHEQFF. In DNA, the CDR3 is TGTGCCTGGGGGCCGGGACTAGCGGGAGTCCATGAGCAGTTCTTC.

The chain links TRBV5-8 to TRBJ2-3; no firm D call. V dropped 0 bases and J dropped 3 bases, with 8 bases sitting between them. Germline CDR1 and CDR2: SGHTS and YDEGEE. The CDR3 covers 14 residues. The chain's CDR3 is CASSLAQDTDTQYF. In DNA form, the CDR3 reads TGTGCCAGCAGCTTGGCGCAGGATACAGATACGCAGTATTTT.

This clone was picked up a small number of times. This chain connects TRBV19 to TRBJ1-5; D might be TRBD1 (6 bases). Germline V lookup: CDR1 LNHDA, CDR2 SQIVND (reference sequence). The CDR3 consists of 15 residues. Trimming took 6 bases from V and 6 from J, leaving 18 bases between them. This chain's CDR3 is CASSHRAGEGQPQHF. As DNA, the CDR3 is TGTGCCAGTAGCCATAGGGCAGGGGAAGGTCAGCCCCAGCATTTT.

This chain links TRBV2 with TRBJ2-2; D unresolved. The CDR3 is 14 residues long. CDR1 SNHLY and CDR2 FYNNEI come from the germline V gene. Trimming stripped 2 bases from V and 2 bases from J, with 6 bases between. CDR3 sequence: CASSESRNTGELFF. The DNA for the CDR3 is TGTGCCAGCAGTGAAAGCCGAAACACCGGGGAGCTGTTTTTT.

The genes are TRBV18 and TRBJ1-4; D remains unclear. The CDR3 totals 16 residues. V lost 4 bases and J lost 0, with 12 bases in between. The V gene's germline CDR1 is KGHSH and CDR2 LQKENI. The CDR3 DNA follows: TGTGCCAGCTCACTTCAAAGCCTTGCAACTAATGAAAAACTGTTTTTT. Translating it yields CASSLQSLATNEKLFF. Full variable domain (remainder filled in from reference TRBV18 and TRBJ1-4): NAGVMQNPRHLVRRRGQEARLRCSPMKGHSHVYWYRQLPEEGLKFMVYLQKENIIDESGMPKERFSAEFPKEGPSILRIQQVVRGDSAAYFCASSLQSLATNEKLFFGSGTQLSVL.

The V and J genes are TRBV27 and TRBJ1-2; 7 bases fit TRBD1. Losses at the gene ends were 10 bases for V and 7 bases for J; bases not matched to a gene: 15. CDR3 length: 14 residues. Germline loops: CDR1 MNHEY, CDR2 SMNVEV (reference sequence). CDR3 loop: CAIIPTTGFAGYTF. CDR3 bases: TGTGCCATCATACCCACGACAGGGTTCGCTGGCTACACCTTC.

The chain carries TRBV27 and TRBJ2-1; weak D call: TRBD2 (5 bases). Trimming pared 3 bases from V and 1 base from J, leaving 10 bases between. Germline V gene data show CDR1 as MNHEY and CDR2 as SMNVEV (reference sequence). There are 15 residues in the CDR3. The DNA for the CDR3 is TGTGCCAGCAGTTTGGGGTGGGAGTCCTACAATGAGCAGTTCTTC. Encoded protein: CASSLGWESYNEQFF.

This clone was detected only a few times. The junction differs from germline at one of its ends, possibly a read error. CDR3 in amino acids: CASSNDILQGTQYF. CDR3 DNA sequence: TGTGCCAGCAGTAATGACATTCTCCAAGGGACCCAGTACTTC. The chain combines TRBV28 with TRBJ2-5; D remains ambiguous. This CDR3 is built from 14 residues. Germline V gene data show CDR1 as MDHEN and CDR2 as SYDVKM.

V gene TRBV6-2 or TRBV6-3 combines with J gene TRBJ2-3, with 11 bases lining up with TRBD2. Trimming at V came to 4 bases and at J to 6 bases, leaving 6 bases not matched to a gene. Germline CDR1 and CDR2: MNHEY and SVGEGT. The length of the CDR3 is 15 residues. CDR3: CASSLTSGEFDTQYF. The CDR3 DNA follows: TGTGCCAGCAGTTTGACTAGCGGGGAATTCGATACGCAGTATTTT.

The chain links TRBV7-9 to TRBJ2-7; 7 bases fit TRBD1. CDR1 and CDR2 from the germline V gene are SEHNR and FQNEAQ (reference sequence). The CDR3 extends over 14 amino acids. The V and J ends lost 3 bases and 4 bases, in that order; junction bases with no gene match: 6. The chain's CDR3 is CASSFLTGQYEQYF. In DNA, the CDR3 is TGTGCCAGCAGCTTTTTGACAGGGCAATACGAGCAGTACTTC.

The chain employs TRBV28 and TRBJ1-2; D gene uncertain. Per germline, CDR1 MDHEN and CDR2 SYDVKM. V was clipped by 6 bases and J by 7 bases, with 15 bases between them. CDR3 length: 13 residues. The CDR3 loop reads CASRPDNLGGYTF. In nucleotides, the CDR3 is TGTGCCAGCAGACCCGACAACTTAGGTGGCTACACCTTC.

The gene calls are TRBV5-1 and TRBJ2-3; the D gene is possibly TRBD2 (5 bases). This CDR3 comprises 14 residues. Trimming pared 3 bases from V and 2 bases from J, leaving 10 bases between. Germline values: CDR1 SGHRS, CDR2 YFSETQ. Here the CDR3 DNA reads TGCGCCAGCAGCTCACTAGTTTACACAGATACGCAGTATTTT. Translating gives CASSSLVYTDTQYF. Full variable domain (remainder filled in from reference TRBV5-1 and TRBJ2-3): KAGVTQTPRYLIKTRGQQVTLSCSPISGHRSVSWYQQTPGQGLQFLFEYFSETQRNKGNFPGRFSGRQFSNSRSEMNVSTLELGDSALYLCASSSLVYTDTQYFGPGTRLTVL.

The rearrangement joins TRBV19 to TRBJ1-6, with a weak D call TRBD1 (6 bases). The CDR3 covers 15 residues. Germline CDR1 is LNHDA and CDR2 is SQIVND (reference sequence). Trimming removed 3 bases at V and 8 bases at J, with 14 bases between. CDR3 residues: CASSIRQGLDSPLHF. In nucleotides, the CDR3 is TGTGCCAGTAGTATCCGCCAGGGGCTGGATTCACCCCTCCACTTT.

V is TRBV3-1 (or the pseudogene TRBV3-2) and J is TRBJ1-1; the D gene is possibly TRBD1 (6 bases). The V end was cut by 6 bases, the J end by 0 bases, with 14 bases between. This CDR3 region has 15 residues. Germline lookup yields CDR1 LGHDT and CDR2 YNNKEL (reference sequence). Written as DNA, the CDR3 is TGTGCCAGCAGACACGACAGGTACCTGAACACTGAAGCTTTCTTT. Protein sequence: CASRHDRYLNTEAFF.

V gene TRBV10-2 combines with J gene TRBJ1-1; perhaps TRBD1 as D (5 bases). The CDR3 contains 14 residues. Germline assignment: CDR1 WSHSY and CDR2 SAAADI. V lost 3 bases to trimming and J lost 4 bases, with 12 bases between them. The CDR3 region is CASSDRGRGTEAFF. The CDR3 DNA sequence: TGCGCCAGCAGTGATCGGGGGAGGGGCACTGAAGCTTTCTTT.

This clone was seen only once. The chain combines TRBV6-6 with TRBJ2-3; 15 positions agree with TRBD2. Germline lookup yields CDR1 MNHNY and CDR2 SVGAGI (reference sequence). The CDR3 extends over 15 amino acids. V gave up 8 bases and J gave up 4 bases; unmatched junction bases: 4. The CDR3 DNA reads TGTGCCAGCCGCGGGACTAGCGGGAGGTCAGATACGCAGTATTTT. Protein product: CASRGTSGRSDTQYF.

This clone was counted a few times. J is TRBJ1-2 and V is TRBV27; 7 bases match TRBD1. This CDR3 has 13 residues. Per the germline V gene, CDR1 is MNHEY and CDR2 is SMNVEV (reference sequence). The J segment lost 6 bases and the V segment lost 3 bases, leaving 4 bases of the junction unmatched. For the CDR3, the DNA is TGTGCCAGCAGTTTTTGGCAGGGGGATGGCTACACCTTC. It encodes CASSFWQGDGYTF.

This clone is a singleton in its sample. This chain connects TRBV9 to TRBJ1-2; 10 bases line up with TRBD1. The CDR3 has 15 amino acids. Germline trimming cut 3 bases from V and 7 bases from J; bases unmatched to any gene: 9. From germline, CDR1 is SGDLS and CDR2 YYNGEE. CDR3 nucleotide sequence: TGTGCCAGCAGCGCAAGACAGGGGGCGACGGGTGGCTACACCTTC. Translating gives CASSARQGATGGYTF.

The rearrangement links TRBV6-5 to TRBJ2-3; 7 bases line up with TRBD2. Per the germline V gene, CDR1 is MNHEY and CDR2 is SVGAGI. The CDR3 runs 14 residues. J lost 1 base, V lost 7 bases, and 5 bases had no gene match. The CDR3 sequence: CASKISGRTDTQYF. The CDR3, as DNA: TGTGCCAGCAAGATTAGCGGGCGCACAGATACGCAGTATTTT.

This clone was seen a handful of times. This chain connects TRBV30 to TRBJ2-7, with 11 bases fitting TRBD2. V trimming: 3 bases; J trimming: 7 bases; junction bases outside the gene matches: 8. Germline CDR1 GTSNPN, CDR2 SVGIG (reference sequence). The CDR3 spans 14 residues. The CDR3 spells CAWRITSGSREQYF. The CDR3 coding sequence is TGTGCCTGGAGGATCACTAGCGGGAGTCGGGAGCAGTACTTC.

The chain uses TRBV3-1 (or the pseudogene TRBV3-2) and TRBJ1-1; 7 bases line up with TRBD1. The CDR3 has 16 residues. V gave up 4 bases and J gave up 1 base; unmatched junction bases: 9. Germline V gene data show CDR1 as LGHDT and CDR2 as YNNKEL (reference sequence). The CDR3: CASSLTGVIANTEAFF. In DNA, the CDR3 is TGTGCCAGCAGCCTAACAGGGGTAATCGCGAACACTGAAGCTTTCTTT.

This rearrangement joins TRBV10-3 to TRBJ1-1, with 10 bases lining up with TRBD1. There are 14 residues in the CDR3. The germline V gene encodes CDR1 ENHRY and CDR2 SYGVKD. J lost 3 bases, V lost 11 bases, and 9 bases had no gene match. The CDR3 sequence is CAAASDRGDTEAFF. CDR3 DNA: TGTGCCGCGGCTTCGGACAGGGGGGACACTGAAGCTTTCTTT.